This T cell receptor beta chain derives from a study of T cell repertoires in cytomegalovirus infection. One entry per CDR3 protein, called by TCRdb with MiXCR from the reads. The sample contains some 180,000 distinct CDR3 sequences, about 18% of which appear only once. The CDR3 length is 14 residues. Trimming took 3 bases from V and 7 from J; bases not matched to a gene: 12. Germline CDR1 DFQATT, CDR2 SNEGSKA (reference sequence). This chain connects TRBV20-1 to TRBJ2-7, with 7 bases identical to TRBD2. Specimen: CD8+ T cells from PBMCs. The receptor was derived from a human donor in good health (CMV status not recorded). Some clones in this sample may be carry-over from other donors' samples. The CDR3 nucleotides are TGCAGTGCTAGCCCCGAGTGGTTGGGAGGGGAGCAGTACTTC. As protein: CSASPEWLGGEQYF.